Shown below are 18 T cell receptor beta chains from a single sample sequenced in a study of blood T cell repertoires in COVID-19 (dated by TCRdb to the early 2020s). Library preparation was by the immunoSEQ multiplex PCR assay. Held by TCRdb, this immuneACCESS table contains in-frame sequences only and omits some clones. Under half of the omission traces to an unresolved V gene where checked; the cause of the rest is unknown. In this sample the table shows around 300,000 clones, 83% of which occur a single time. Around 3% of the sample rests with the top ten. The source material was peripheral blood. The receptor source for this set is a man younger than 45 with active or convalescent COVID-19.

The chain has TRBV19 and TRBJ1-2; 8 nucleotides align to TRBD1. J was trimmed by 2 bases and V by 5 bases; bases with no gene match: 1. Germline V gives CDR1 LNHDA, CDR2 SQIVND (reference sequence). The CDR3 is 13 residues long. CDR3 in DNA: TGTGCCAGTAGTTCAGGGGGCAACTATGGCTACACCTTC. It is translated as CASSSGGNYGYTF. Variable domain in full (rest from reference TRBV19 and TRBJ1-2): DGGITQSPKYLFRKEGQNVTLSCEQNLNHDAMYWYRQDPGQGLRLIYYSQIVNDFQKGDIAEGYSVSREKKESFPLTVTSAQKNPTAFYLCASSSGGNYGYTFGSGTRLTVV.

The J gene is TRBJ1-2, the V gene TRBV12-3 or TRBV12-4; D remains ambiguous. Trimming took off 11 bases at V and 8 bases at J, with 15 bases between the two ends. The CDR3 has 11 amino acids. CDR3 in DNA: TGTGCCGTGCGGAGGCCCGTCGGCTACACCTTC. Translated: CAVRRPVGYTF.

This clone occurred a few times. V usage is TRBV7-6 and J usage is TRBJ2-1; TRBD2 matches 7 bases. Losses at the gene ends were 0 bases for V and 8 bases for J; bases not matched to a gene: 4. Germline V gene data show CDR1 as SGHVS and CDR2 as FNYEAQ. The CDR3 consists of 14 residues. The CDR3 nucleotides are TGTGCCAGCAGCTTAGCGGGGGGGAAAGATGAGCAGTTCTTC. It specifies CASSLAGGKDEQFF.

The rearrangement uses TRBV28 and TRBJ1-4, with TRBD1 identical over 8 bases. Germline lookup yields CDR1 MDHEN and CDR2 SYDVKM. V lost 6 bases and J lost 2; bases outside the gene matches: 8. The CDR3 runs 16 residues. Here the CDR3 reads CASRDRVVSTNEKLFF. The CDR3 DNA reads TGTGCCAGCAGGGACAGGGTCGTTTCGACTAATGAAAAACTGTTTTTT.

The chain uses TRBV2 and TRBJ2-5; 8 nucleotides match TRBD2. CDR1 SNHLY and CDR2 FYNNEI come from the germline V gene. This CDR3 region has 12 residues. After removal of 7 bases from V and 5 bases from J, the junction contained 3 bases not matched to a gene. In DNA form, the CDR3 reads TGTGCCAGCACGGGACTAGAGGAGACCCAGTACTTC. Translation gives CASTGLEETQYF.

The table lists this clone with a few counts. The CDR3 region has the DNA TGTGCCAGCACGAACGGTTTCAACACTGAAGCTTTCTTT. Translating gives CASTNGFNTEAFF. The chain recombines TRBV25-1 with TRBJ1-1; D gene unclear. Germline CDR1 reads MGHDK; CDR2 reads SYGVNS. The V and J ends lost 7 bases and 2 bases respectively, with 11 bases between them. The CDR3 contains 13 residues.

The chain's CDR3 is CASSLWTSGEVTDTQYF. CDR3 in DNA: TGCGCCAGCAGCCTCTGGACTAGCGGTGAGGTCACAGATACGCAGTATTTT. The genes are TRBV5-1 and TRBJ2-3; TRBD2 aligns across 10 bases. The CDR3 runs 17 residues. Germline CDR1 and CDR2: SGHRS and YFSETQ. The V gene end was trimmed by 4 bases and the J gene end by 2 bases; junction bases not matched to a gene: 10.

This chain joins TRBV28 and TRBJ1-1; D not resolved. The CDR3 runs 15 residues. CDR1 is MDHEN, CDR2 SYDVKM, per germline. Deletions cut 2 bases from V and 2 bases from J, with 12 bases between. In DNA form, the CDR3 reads TGTGCCAGCAGTTTACGGCAGGAAATTAACACTGAAGCTTTCTTT. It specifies CASSLRQEINTEAFF.

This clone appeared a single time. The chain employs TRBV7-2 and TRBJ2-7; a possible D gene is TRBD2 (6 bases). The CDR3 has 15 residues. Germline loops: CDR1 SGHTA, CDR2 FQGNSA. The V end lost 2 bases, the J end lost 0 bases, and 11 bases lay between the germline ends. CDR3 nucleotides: TGTGCCAGCAGCTTACGGCGGGGCCTCTCCTACGAGCAGTACTTC. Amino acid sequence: CASSLRRGLSYEQYF. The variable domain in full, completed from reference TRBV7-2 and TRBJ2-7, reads GAGVSQSPSNKVTEKGKDVELRCDPISGHTALYWYRQSLGQGLEFLIYFQGNSAPDKSGLPSDRFSAERTGGSVSTLTIQRTQQEDSAVYLCASSLRRGLSYEQYFGPGTRLTVT.

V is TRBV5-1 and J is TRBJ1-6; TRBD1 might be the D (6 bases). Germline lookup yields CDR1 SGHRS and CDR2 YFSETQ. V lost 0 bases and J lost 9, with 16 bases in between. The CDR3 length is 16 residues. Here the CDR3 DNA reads TGCGCCAGCAGCTTGGCGGTCGGGGGGCGGACTTCACCCCTCCACTTT. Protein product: CASSLAVGGRTSPLHF.

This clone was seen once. In DNA form, the CDR3 reads TGTGCCAGCTCAACGGTTTTATCGGAGACCCAGTACTTC. Its protein is CASSTVLSETQYF. This chain joins TRBV18 and TRBJ2-5, with D uncertain. Germline values: CDR1 KGHSH, CDR2 LQKENI. The CDR3 is made up of 13 amino acids. V was trimmed by 5 bases and J by 5 bases, leaving 12 bases between them.

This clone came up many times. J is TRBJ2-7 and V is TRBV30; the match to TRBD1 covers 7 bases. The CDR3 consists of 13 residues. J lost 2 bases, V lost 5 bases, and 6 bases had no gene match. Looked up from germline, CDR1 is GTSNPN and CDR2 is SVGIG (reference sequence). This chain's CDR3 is CAWLPRGPYEQYF. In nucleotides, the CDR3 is TGTGCCTGGCTTCCAAGGGGGCCCTACGAGCAGTACTTC. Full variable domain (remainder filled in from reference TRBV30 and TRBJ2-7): SQTIHQWPATLVQPVGSPLSLECTVEGTSNPNLYWYRQAAGRGLQLLFYSVGIGQISSEVPQNLSASRPQDRQFILSSKKLLLSDSGFYLCAWLPRGPYEQYFGPGTRLTVT.

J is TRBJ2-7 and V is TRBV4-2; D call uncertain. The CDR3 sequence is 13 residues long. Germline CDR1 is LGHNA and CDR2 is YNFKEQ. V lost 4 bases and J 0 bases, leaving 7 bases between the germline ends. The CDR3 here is CASSLTFSYEQYF. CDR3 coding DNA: TGTGCCAGCAGCCTGACATTCTCCTACGAGCAGTACTTC.

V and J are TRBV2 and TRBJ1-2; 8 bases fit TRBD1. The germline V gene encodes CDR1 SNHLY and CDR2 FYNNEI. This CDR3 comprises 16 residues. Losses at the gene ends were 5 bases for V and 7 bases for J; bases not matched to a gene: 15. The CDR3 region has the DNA TGTGCCAGCAGTCCGGGACAGGACTTAAGGGTGGGTGGCTACACCTTC. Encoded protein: CASSPGQDLRVGGYTF.

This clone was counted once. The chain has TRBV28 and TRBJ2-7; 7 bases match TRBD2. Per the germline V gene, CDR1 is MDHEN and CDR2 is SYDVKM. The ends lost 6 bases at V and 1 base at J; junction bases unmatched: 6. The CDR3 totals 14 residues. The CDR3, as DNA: TGTGCCAGCAGCCGGGGGGTAGCATCCTACGAGCAGTACTTC. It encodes CASSRGVASYEQYF.

CDR3 sequence: CASSQIGKNIQYF. In DNA, the CDR3 is TGTGCCAGCAGCCAGATCGGCAAAAACATTCAGTACTTC. The V and J genes are TRBV14 and TRBJ2-4; D gene unclear. V gave up 3 bases and J gave up 3 bases, with 6 bases separating them. The CDR3 totals 13 residues. Germline values: CDR1 SGHDN, CDR2 FVKESK.

CDR3 DNA: TGTGCCACCAGTGACCCCCGGGACAGACGCCTCGGGGAGCTGTTTTTT. Protein product: CATSDPRDRRLGELFF. The rearrangement uses TRBV24-1 and TRBJ2-2; 7 bases are shared with TRBD1. The CDR3 totals 16 residues. Trimming cost V 4 bases and J 7 bases; bases outside gene matches: 11. The germline CDR1 and CDR2 sequences are KGHDR and SFDVKD.

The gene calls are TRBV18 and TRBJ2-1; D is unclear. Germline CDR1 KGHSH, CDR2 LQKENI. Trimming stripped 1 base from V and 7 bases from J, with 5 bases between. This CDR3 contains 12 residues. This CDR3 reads CASSPLRNEQFF. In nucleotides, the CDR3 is TGTGCCAGCTCACCACTTAGAAATGAGCAGTTCTTC.